The entry below describes one T cell receptor (beta chain). The antigen is not known. This CDR3 is built from 15 residues. Looked up from germline, CDR1 is SNHLY and CDR2 is FYNNEI. The ends were cut back, 5 bases at V and 1 base at J, with 11 bases in the middle. This specimen comes from a study of cytomegalovirus exposure and HLA in healthy donors. Repertoires were generated with immunoSEQ multiplex PCR, while TCRdb's copy carries only in-frame clones and drops some. This table holds roughly 82,000 clones, 90% to 95% found once. Study results and limitations: TCR beta chains numbering some 150 were designated cytomegalovirus-associated. The tendency of first-cohort TCR clusters to co-occur in the roughly 120 validation repertoires was the finding of a later analysis.

The receptor was isolated from a man between 18 and 35 years old in good health and CMV-seronegative. Sequencing input: PBMCs. The J gene is TRBJ1-4, the V gene TRBV2; D is uncertain. The CDR3 loop reads CASSLLGGTNEKLFF. CDR3 nucleotides: TGTGCCAGCAGTCTCCTCGGCGGAACTAATGAAAAACTGTTTTTT.